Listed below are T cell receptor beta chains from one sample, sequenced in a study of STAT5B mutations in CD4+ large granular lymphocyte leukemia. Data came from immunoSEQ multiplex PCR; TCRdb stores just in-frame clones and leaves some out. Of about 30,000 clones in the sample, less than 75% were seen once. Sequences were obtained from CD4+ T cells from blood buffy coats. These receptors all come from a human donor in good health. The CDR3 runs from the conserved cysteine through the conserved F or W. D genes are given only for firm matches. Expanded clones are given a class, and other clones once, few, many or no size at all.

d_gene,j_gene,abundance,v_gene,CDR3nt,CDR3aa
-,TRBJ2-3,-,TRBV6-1,TGTGCCAGCAGACTAGCCCGAGATACGCAGTATTTT,CASRLARDTQYF
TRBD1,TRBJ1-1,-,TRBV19,TGTGCCAGTAGAGGGGTTAACAGGGGGCGGGATGAAGCTTTCTTT,CASRGVNRGRDEAFF
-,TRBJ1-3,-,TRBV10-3,TGTGCCATCAAGGGCAGCTCCTATCGTACCAGTTCTGGAAACACCATATATTTT,CAIKGSSYRTSSGNTIYF
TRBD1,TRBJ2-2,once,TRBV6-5,TGTGCCAGAACCGGAACAGGGGAGAACACCGGGGAGCTGTTTTTT,CARTGTGENTGELFF
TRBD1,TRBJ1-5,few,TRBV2,TGTGCCAGCAGTGGACAGGGGGATCGGCCCCAGCATTTT,CASSGQGDRPQHF
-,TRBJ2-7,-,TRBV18,TGTGCCAGCTCACAAAAAGACGAGCAGTACTTC,CASSQKDEQYF
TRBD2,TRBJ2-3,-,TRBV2,TGTGCCAGCGGGGGGGTAGCGACGAGCACAGATACGCAGTATTTT,CASGGVATSTDTQYF
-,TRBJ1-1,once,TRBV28,TGTGCCAGCAGTTCGCAGGGGATGGGGGACACTGAAGCTTTCTTT,CASSSQGMGDTEAFF
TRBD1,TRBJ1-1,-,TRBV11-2,TGTGCCAGCAGCCCCCTGACAGGGGGCACTGAAGCTTTCTTT,CASSPLTGGTEAFF
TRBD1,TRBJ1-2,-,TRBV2,TGTGCCAGCAGCTCTACAGGGGACTATGGCTACACCTTC,CASSSTGDYGYTF
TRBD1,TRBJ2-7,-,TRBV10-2,TGCGCCGCACTAGGGGGCTACGACGAGCAGTACTTC,CAALGGYDEQYF
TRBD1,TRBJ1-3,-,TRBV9,TGTGCCAGCAGCGGTCGGACAGGGGGGGACACCATATATTTT,CASSGRTGGDTIYF
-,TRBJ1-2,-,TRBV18,TGTGCCAGCTCACCTCTGGGGGCAAACTATGGCTACACCTTC,CASSPLGANYGYTF
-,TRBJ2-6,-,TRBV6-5,TGTGCCAGCACCCTAGACAGGCCTGGGGCCAACGTCCTGACTTTC,CASTLDRPGANVLTF
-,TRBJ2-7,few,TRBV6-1,TGTGCCAGCAGTGAGCTCAGCTACGAGCAGTACTTC,CASSELSYEQYF
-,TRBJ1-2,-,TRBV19,TGTGCCAGTTCTCGGACCTCTCCTTTCTATGGCTACACCTTC,CASSRTSPFYGYTF
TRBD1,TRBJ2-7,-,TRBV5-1,TGCGCCAGCAGCTTGGAAACAGGGGGCTCGTACGAGCAGTACTTC,CASSLETGGSYEQYF
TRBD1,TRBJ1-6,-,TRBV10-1,TGCGCCAGCAGCCCGGGACAGGGGTACTCACCCCTCCACTTT,CASSPGQGYSPLHF
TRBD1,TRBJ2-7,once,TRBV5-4,TGTGCCAGCAGCCCCCGGGGCGGGACAGGGGTGAACGAGCAGTACTTC,CASSPRGGTGVNEQYF
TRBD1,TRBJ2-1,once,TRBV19,TGTGCCAGTGACCCTGGACAGGTCCACAATGAGCAGTTCTTC,CASDPGQVHNEQFF
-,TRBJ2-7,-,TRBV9,TGTGCCAGCAGCGTAGGAGGAATCGAGCAGTACTTC,CASSVGGIEQYF
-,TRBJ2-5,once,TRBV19,TGTGCCAGTAAGGGTACTCCCCAAGAGACCCAGTACTTC,CASKGTPQETQYF
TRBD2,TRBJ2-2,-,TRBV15,TGTGCCACCAGCAGCCCTAGCGGGGGGGCAGGCGGGGAGCTGTTTTTT,CATSSPSGGAGGELFF
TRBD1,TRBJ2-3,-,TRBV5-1,TGCGCCAGCAGCACGGGACAGGGCAGCACAGATACGCAGTATTTT,CASSTGQGSTDTQYF
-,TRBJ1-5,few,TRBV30,TGTGCCTGGGGGGATAGGGTGACGAATCAGCCCCAGCATTTT,CAWGDRVTNQPQHF
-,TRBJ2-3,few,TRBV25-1,TGTGCCAGCAGTGACCCGGGACGCTCTACAGATACGCAGTATTTT,CASSDPGRSTDTQYF
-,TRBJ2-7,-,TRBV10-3,TGTGCCATCACCCATACACAGGGCCTTCTGTACTTC,CAITHTQGLLYF
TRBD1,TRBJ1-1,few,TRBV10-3,TGTGCCACAGGACAGGGGCTGGGCACTGAAGCTTTCTTT,CATGQGLGTEAFF
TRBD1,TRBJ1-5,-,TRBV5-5,TGTGCCAGCAGCCGCGGGGGCAGGGGGAATCAGCCCCAGCATTTT,CASSRGGRGNQPQHF
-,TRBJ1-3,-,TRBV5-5,TGTGCCAGCAGCTTGGCCCTGGGCTCTGGAAACACCATATATTTT,CASSLALGSGNTIYF
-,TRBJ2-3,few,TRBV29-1,TGCAGCGTTGAAGATCGGCTTCTAGATACGCAGTATTTT,CSVEDRLLDTQYF
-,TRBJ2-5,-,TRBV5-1,TGCGCCAGCAGCTTGGACCTCACTGGAAAGACCCAGTACTTC,CASSLDLTGKTQYF
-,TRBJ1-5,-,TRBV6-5,TGTGCCAGCAGTTACGGCAGAAATCAGCCCCAGCATTTT,CASSYGRNQPQHF
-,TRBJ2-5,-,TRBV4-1,TGCGCCAGCAGCCAAGATGGGGTCAAGGAGGAGACCCAGTACTTC,CASSQDGVKEETQYF
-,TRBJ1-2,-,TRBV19,TGTGCCAGTAGTATAATACTGGGGATCGACTATGGCTACACCTTC,CASSIILGIDYGYTF
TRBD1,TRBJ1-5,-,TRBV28,TGTGCCAGCAGCCAGACAGGGGGCGGGCAGCCCCAGCATTTT,CASSQTGGGQPQHF
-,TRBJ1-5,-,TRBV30,TGTGCCTTCCAGACAGGAAATAGCAATCAGCCCCAGCATTTT,CAFQTGNSNQPQHF
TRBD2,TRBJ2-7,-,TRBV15,TGTGCCACCAGCAGAGTGGGCGGGGGGGACTACGAGCAGTACTTC,CATSRVGGGDYEQYF
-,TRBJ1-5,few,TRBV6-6,TGTGCCAGCAGCCACCCGGGTAGCAATCAGCCCCAGCATTTT,CASSHPGSNQPQHF
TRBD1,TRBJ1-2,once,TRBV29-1,TGCAGCGCAACAACAGGGGTCTATGGCTACACCTTC,CSATTGVYGYTF
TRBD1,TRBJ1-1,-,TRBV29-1,TGCAGCGTGAAACAGGGGTACACTGAAGCTTTCTTT,CSVKQGYTEAFF